These 11 T cell receptor beta chains were sequenced from one sample in a study of T cells after yellow fever vaccination. TCRdb used MiXCR to reprocess the 5' RACE reads, holding one entry per CDR3 protein. The profile shows a few hundred thousand distinct CDR3 sequences, 4.1% of them singletons. The source material was PBMCs, sampled 5 days after the yellow fever booster vaccination. These receptors were obtained from a man aged 18 to 30 who received the YFV17D yellow fever vaccine.

The chain employs TRBV6-1 and TRBJ2-2; D remains unclear. Deletions cut 6 bases from V and 0 bases from J, with 8 bases between. The CDR3 sequence is 14 residues long. Germline values: CDR1 MNHNS, CDR2 SASEGT. CDR3 sequence (DNA): TGTGCCAGCAGCCGATACACGAACACCGGGGAGCTGTTTTTT. Its translation is CASSRYTNTGELFF.

Ten or more counts support this clonotype. The CDR3 spells CASSEFRGQDEQFF. In DNA form, the CDR3 reads TGTGCCAGCAGTGAATTTAGGGGGCAGGACGAGCAGTTCTTC. The genes are TRBV25-1 and TRBJ2-1, with 7 bases that match TRBD1. The J segment lost 10 bases and the V segment lost 1 base, leaving 7 bases of the junction unmatched. This CDR3 is built from 14 residues. CDR1 MGHDK and CDR2 SYGVNS come from the germline V gene.

The chain recombines TRBV7-9 with TRBJ2-3, with 8 bases aligning to TRBD1. J lost 6 bases, V lost 1 base, and 9 bases had no gene match. Germline CDR1 reads SEHNR; CDR2 reads FQNEAQ (reference sequence). The CDR3 is made up of 16 amino acids. The CDR3 DNA reads as TGTGCCAGCAGCTTAGTCGGCGGGACAGGCCCGGATACGCAGTATTTT. This sequence encodes CASSLVGGTGPDTQYF.

The rearrangement links TRBV7-9 to TRBJ2-2; TRBD2 is a possible D gene (6 bases). The length of the CDR3 is 15 residues. Trimming left V 5 bases short and J 0 bases short, with 10 bases between. The germline CDR1 and CDR2 sequences are SEHNR and FQNEAQ (reference sequence). The CDR3 bases are TGTGCCAGCAGCAAATCGGGGGCGAACACCGGGGAGCTGTTTTTT. This encodes CASSKSGANTGELFF.

This clonotype appeared a few times. The DNA for the CDR3 is TGTGCCAGCGGCACGACAGGGGGCGGGGAGCTGTTTTTT. Its protein product is CASGTTGGGELFF. The V gene is TRBV2, the J gene TRBJ2-2; 9 bases map to TRBD1. With 8 bases clipped from V and 7 bases from J, the junction kept 5 bases outside the gene matches. Germline CDR1 SNHLY, CDR2 FYNNEI. This CDR3 region has 13 residues.

V and J are TRBV20-1 and TRBJ2-5; 9 bases line up with TRBD2. The CDR3 loop spans 16 amino acids. With 3 bases clipped from V and 5 bases from J, the junction kept 13 bases outside the gene matches. The germline V gene has CDR1 DFQATT and CDR2 SNEGSKA (reference sequence). The CDR3 spells CSASSPRTSGPETQYF. The CDR3 DNA reads TGCAGTGCTAGTAGCCCCCGTACTAGCGGGCCCGAGACCCAGTACTTC.

This clonotype was seen many times. The chain links TRBV10-2 to TRBJ2-1; TRBD2 might be the D (6 bases). Germline V gene data show CDR1 as WSHSY and CDR2 as SAAADI. Trimming took 0 bases from V and 3 from J, leaving 12 bases between them. This CDR3 has 16 amino acids. CDR3 in DNA: TGCGCCAGCAGTGAGTCTGGACTACTTTACTACAATGAGCAGTTCTTC. This sequence encodes CASSESGLLYYNEQFF.

This clonotype was seen a few times. This rearrangement joins TRBV9 to TRBJ2-1; possibly TRBD2 for D (6 bases). Trimming pared 2 bases from V and 0 bases from J, leaving 15 bases between. CDR1 SGDLS and CDR2 YYNGEE come from the germline V gene. This CDR3 contains 17 residues. CDR3 sequence reads: CASSVFGGGSSYNEQFF. Written as DNA, the CDR3 is TGTGCCAGCAGCGTGTTCGGGGGTGGTAGCTCCTACAATGAGCAGTTCTTC.

This clonotype was detected a few times. The chain couples TRBV2 to TRBJ1-5; 7 bases align to TRBD1. The CDR3 length is 17 residues. Germline V lookup: CDR1 SNHLY, CDR2 FYNNEI. V was pared by 4 bases and J by 2 bases, with 11 bases of the junction left unmatched. The CDR3: CASSGTEGAFGNQPQHF. In DNA form, the CDR3 reads TGTGCCAGCAGTGGAACCGAGGGGGCTTTTGGCAATCAGCCCCAGCATTTT. Complete variable domain (other parts from reference TRBV2 and TRBJ1-5): EPEVTQTPSHQVTQMGQEVILRCVPISNHLYFYWYRQILGQKVEFLVSFYNNEISEKSEIFDDQFSVERPDGSNFTLKIRSTKLEDSAMYFCASSGTEGAFGNQPQHFGDGTRLSIL.

This clonotype has a handful of counts. This sequence joins TRBV6-5 and TRBJ2-3; D perhaps matches TRBD2 (5 bases). Per germline, CDR1 MNHEY and CDR2 SVGAGI. There are 16 residues in the CDR3. V lost 0 bases and J lost 0, with 10 bases in between. The DNA for the CDR3 is TGTGCCAGCAGTTACTCTTCTAGCTTCAGCACAGATACGCAGTATTTT. It translates to CASSYSSSFSTDTQYF.

This clonotype was found many times. The V gene is TRBV28, the J gene TRBJ2-3; 11 bases agree with TRBD1. This CDR3 has 14 amino acids. With 3 bases clipped from V and 10 bases from J, the junction kept 6 bases outside the gene matches. Germline CDR1 MDHEN, CDR2 SYDVKM. CDR3 residues: CASSLGGQGGAQYF. CDR3 in DNA: TGTGCCAGCAGTTTGGGGGGACAGGGGGGAGCGCAGTATTTT.